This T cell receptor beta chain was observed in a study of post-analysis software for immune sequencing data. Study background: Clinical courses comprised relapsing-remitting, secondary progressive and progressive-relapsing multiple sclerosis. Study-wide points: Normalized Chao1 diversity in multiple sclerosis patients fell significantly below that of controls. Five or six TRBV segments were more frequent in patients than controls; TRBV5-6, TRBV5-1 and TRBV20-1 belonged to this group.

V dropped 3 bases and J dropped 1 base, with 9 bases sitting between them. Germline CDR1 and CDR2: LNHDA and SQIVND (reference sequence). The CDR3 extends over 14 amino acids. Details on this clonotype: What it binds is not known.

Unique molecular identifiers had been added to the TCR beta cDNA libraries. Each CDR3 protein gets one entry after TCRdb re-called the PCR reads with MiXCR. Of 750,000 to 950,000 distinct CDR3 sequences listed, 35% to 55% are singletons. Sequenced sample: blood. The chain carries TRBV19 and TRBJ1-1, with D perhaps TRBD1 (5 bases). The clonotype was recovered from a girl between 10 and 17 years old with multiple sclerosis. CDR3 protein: CASSIGRANTEAFF. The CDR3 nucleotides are TGTGCCAGTAGTATTGGCAGGGCGAACACTGAAGCTTTCTTT.